What follows are 2 T cell receptor beta chains derived from one specimen sequenced in a study of CD8 T cells in ankylosing spondylitis. Each CDR3 protein is one row after TCRdb ran MiXCR on the 5' RACE reads. The sample carries 300,000 to 400,000 distinct CDR3 sequences, roughly 12% recorded once. Input material: blood, either unsorted or a sorted T cell fraction (not recorded which). The receptors originated from a female donor with ankylosing spondylitis or in good health (not recorded which).

The chain has TRBV6-2 or TRBV6-3 and TRBJ1-2; D ambiguous. V was cut by 2 bases and J by 5 bases, with 9 bases left in between. The CDR3 has 13 amino acids. Germline V gives CDR1 MNHEY, CDR2 SVGEGT. CDR3 amino acids: CASSYGQPYGYTF. The CDR3 nucleotides read TGTGCCAGCAGTTACGGGCAGCCTTATGGCTACACCTTC.

This clonotype was seen ten or more times. V is TRBV20-1 and J is TRBJ1-2; TRBD1 matches 9 bases. With 6 bases clipped from V and 0 bases from J, the junction kept 11 bases outside the gene matches. Germline loops: CDR1 DFQATT, CDR2 SNEGSKA (reference sequence). This CDR3 region has 16 residues. The CDR3 loop is CSAPATGGPTNYGYTF. CDR3 DNA sequence: TGCAGTGCCCCAGCGACAGGGGGGCCTACTAACTATGGCTACACCTTC.